The 20 T cell receptor beta chains below were found in one sample sequenced in a study of OX40 agonist ivuxolimab in advanced cancers. Here immunoSEQ multiplex PCR was the method, and the copy in TCRdb shows in-frame clones only, minus some. This sample has approximately 35,000 clones, with 74% found just once. The sample here was CD4+ or CD8+ T cells sorted from blood, taken in a trial of the OX40 agonist ivuxolimab. The receptors originated from an adult with an advanced solid tumor such as melanoma, head and neck, liver or kidney cancer.

The CDR3, as DNA: TGTGCCAGAGTGAGGCGGCGGGGGGTCCGCTACGAGCAGTACGTC. It codes for CARVRRRGVRYEQYV. This chain uses TRBV5-3 with TRBJ2-7; 8 bases align to TRBD2. TRBV5-3 is placed among ORFs of uncertain function. V was clipped by 7 bases and J by 3 bases; unmatched bases: 12. This CDR3 has 15 residues.

The V call is TRBV11-2, the J call TRBJ2-2, with D unclear. CDR3 length: 14 residues. Between the trimmed V and J ends, which lost 1 base and 0 bases, there was a span of 3 bases. Germline CDR1 SGHAT, CDR2 FQNNGV. In nucleotides, the CDR3 is TGTGCCAGCAGCTTAGGGACGAACACCGGGGAGCTGTTTTTT. Protein product: CASSLGTNTGELFF. Full variable domain (missing parts from reference TRBV11-2 and TRBJ2-2): EAGVAQSPRYKIIEKRQSVAFWCNPISGHATLYWYQQILGQGPKLLIQFQNNGVVDDSQLPKDRFSAERLKGVDSTLKIQPAKLEDSAVYLCASSLGTNTGELFFGEGSRLTVL.

The chain recombines TRBV2 with TRBJ1-4; D is unresolved. The CDR3 loop spans 14 amino acids. Germline V CDR1 and CDR2: SNHLY, FYNNEI. The germline V and J ends were trimmed by 8 bases and 2 bases, with 12 bases remaining between them. CDR3 residues: CASQDGWTNEKLFF. The CDR3 region has the DNA TGTGCCAGCCAAGACGGGTGGACTAATGAAAAACTGTTTTTT.

The V and J genes are TRBV11-2 and TRBJ2-7; tentative D call: TRBD2 (5 bases). V was trimmed by 1 base and J by 2 bases, leaving 12 bases between them. Germline V gene sequence: CDR1 SGHAT, CDR2 FQNNGV. CDR3 length equals 15 residues. In DNA, the CDR3 is TGTGCCAGCAGCTTAGGTGGAGGAACCACCTACGAGCAGTACGTC. Its translation is CASSLGGGTTYEQYV.

J is TRBJ2-3 and V is TRBV4-1; D may be TRBD1 (5 bases). The CDR3 covers 17 residues. V lost 1 base and J 0 bases, leaving 14 bases between the germline ends. Per germline, CDR1 MGHRA and CDR2 YSYEKL. The CDR3 sequence is CASSQVNMGLSTDTQYF. CDR3 nucleotide sequence: TGCGCCAGCAGCCAAGTGAATATGGGGCTAAGCACAGATACGCAGTATTTT.

This clone occurred a few times. This CDR3 is CASSENMAYEQYV. For the CDR3, the DNA is TGTGCCAGCAGTGAAAATATGGCGTACGAGCAGTACGTC. J is TRBJ2-7 and V is TRBV6-1; D remains ambiguous. V shed 2 bases and J shed 4 bases, with 9 bases lying between them. The CDR3 has 13 amino acids. Germline CDR1 MNHNS, CDR2 SASEGT.

This clone occurred a few times. The chain links TRBV9 to TRBJ1-5; D gene ambiguous. The CDR3 is 15 amino acids. The V gene lost 0 bases and the J gene lost 5 bases, with 12 bases spanning the gap. Germline CDR1 and CDR2: SGDLS and YYNGEE. The CDR3 is CASSVDGESYQPQHF. The CDR3 DNA sequence: TGTGCCAGCAGCGTAGATGGGGAATCCTATCAGCCCCAGCATTTT.

The chain carries TRBV18 and TRBJ1-3; 9 nucleotides agree with TRBD1. Germline values: CDR1 KGHSH, CDR2 LQKENI. V shed 1 base, J shed 4 bases, and the junction held 8 bases outside the gene matches. The CDR3 is 17 amino acids. The CDR3 protein is CASSPQTGQGSGNTIYF. The CDR3 region has the DNA TGTGCCAGCTCACCACAAACGGGACAGGGATCAGGAAACACCATATATTTT.

The genes are TRBV10-3 and TRBJ2-5; the D gene is possibly TRBD2 (5 bases). Matching the DNA end better, TRBJ2-7 makes the J call doubtful. The germline CDR1 and CDR2 sequences are ENHRY and SYGVKD. The CDR3 runs to 13 residues. Here the CDR3 reads CAISEWDGSEQYF. The CDR3 region has the DNA TGTGCCATCAGTGAGTGGGATGGGAGCGAGCAGTACTTC.

The CDR3 spells CASSLDKNYGYTF. CDR3 bases: TGTGCCAGCAGCTTAGACAAAAACTATGGCTACACCTTC. The chain links TRBV7-2 to TRBJ1-2; D is uncertain. CDR1 SGHTA and CDR2 FQGNSA come from the germline V gene. V shed 1 base and J shed 2 bases, with 5 bases lying between them. The CDR3 spans 13 residues.

There are a few counts of this clone. The chain is built from TRBV5-1 and TRBJ1-6; maybe TRBD1 (5 bases). Trimming removed 1 base at V and 14 bases at J, with 16 bases between. CDR1 is SGHRS and CDR2 is YFSETQ in the germline V gene. The CDR3 is 14 residues long. CDR3 loop: CASSLRQGGGALHF. Written as DNA, the CDR3 is TGCGCCAGCAGCTTGAGGCAGGGCGGCGGGGCCCTCCACTTT.

The J gene is TRBJ1-5, the V gene TRBV19, with TRBD1 matching over 9 bases. CDR1 LNHDA and CDR2 SQIVND come from the germline V gene (reference sequence). The CDR3 consists of 18 residues. J gave up 0 bases and V 4 bases, and 10 bases lay outside the gene matches. CDR3 sequence reads: CASSTPLGTGFSNQPQHF. The CDR3 DNA reads as TGTGCCAGTAGTACTCCACTCGGGACAGGGTTTAGCAATCAGCCCCAGCATTTT.

This clone turned up a few times. V usage is TRBV6-6 and J usage is TRBJ2-7; no firm D call. There are 13 residues in the CDR3. Looked up from germline, CDR1 is MNHNY and CDR2 is SVGAGI (reference sequence). V shed 6 bases and J shed 1 base, with 10 bases lying between them. This CDR3 reads CASRDGQSYEQYV. The CDR3 DNA reads TGTGCCAGCAGGGACGGTCAGTCCTACGAGCAGTACGTC.

Only a few counts were recorded for this clone. This chain connects TRBV11-2 to TRBJ1-1; D uncertain. CDR3 length: 13 residues. Per germline, CDR1 SGHAT and CDR2 FQNNGV. Trimming cost V 5 bases and J 2 bases, with 9 bases left between them. The CDR3 nucleotides read TGTGCCAGCAGCCCTGATCTAAACACTGAAGCTTTCTTT. Protein sequence: CASSPDLNTEAFF.

The CDR3 loop is CASSLDRGQPQHF. CDR3 coding DNA: TGTGCCAGCAGCTTAGACCGCGGTCAGCCCCAGCATTTT. V and J are TRBV7-8 and TRBJ1-5, with no clear D. V shed 1 base and J shed 6 bases, with 7 bases lying between them. The CDR3 sequence is 13 residues long. Germline CDR1 reads SGHVS; CDR2 reads FQNEAQ.

V usage is TRBV5-4 and J usage is TRBJ1-1, with 12 bases lining up with TRBD1. Trimming at V came to 4 bases and at J to 11 bases, leaving 18 bases not matched to a gene. Looked up from germline, CDR1 is SGHNT and CDR2 is YYREEE (reference sequence). The CDR3 has 17 amino acids. The chain's CDR3 is CASSPLGDRGRSVKAFF. The CDR3 nucleotides are TGTGCCAGCAGCCCCCTGGGGGACAGGGGGCGGTCGGTCAAGGCTTTCTTT. The full variable domain, with the rest looked up from reference TRBV5-4 and TRBJ1-1, is ETGVTQSPTHLIKTRGQQVTLRCSSQSGHNTVSWYQQALGQGPQFIFQYYREEENGRGNFPPRFSGLQFPNYSSELNVNALELDDSALYLCASSPLGDRGRSVKAFFGQGTRLTVV.

J is TRBJ1-5 and V is TRBV10-3; D gene uncertain. Germline loops: CDR1 ENHRY, CDR2 SYGVKD. The CDR3 totals 14 residues. The germline V and J ends were trimmed by 3 bases and 0 bases, with 6 bases remaining between them. CDR3 sequence reads: CAISDTGSNQPQHF. The CDR3 DNA reads TGTGCCATCAGTGACACTGGTAGCAATCAGCCCCAGCATTTT.

The J gene is TRBJ1-5, the V gene TRBV5-8; perhaps TRBD1 as D (5 bases). V was cut by 3 bases and J by 0 bases, with 13 bases left in between. There are 16 residues in the CDR3. Germline-derived CDR1 and CDR2 are SGHTS and YDEGEE. CDR3 region: CASSSGTSNSNQPQHF. CDR3 bases: TGTGCCAGCAGCTCCGGGACGTCTAATAGCAATCAGCCCCAGCATTTT.

This chain connects TRBV5-1 to TRBJ2-1; TRBD2 matches at 9 bases. Germline V CDR1 and CDR2: SGHRS, YFSETQ. Trimming took 3 bases from V and 3 from J; bases not matched to a gene: 4. The CDR3 contains 15 residues. The chain's CDR3 is CASSYLAGDYNEQFF. The CDR3, as DNA: TGCGCCAGCAGCTATTTAGCGGGGGACTACAATGAGCAGTTCTTC.

The V call is TRBV29-1, the J call TRBJ1-2; 7 bases align to TRBD1. There are 12 residues in the CDR3. Germline CDR1 SQVTM, CDR2 ANQGSEA. The junction had 10 bases not matched to a gene; V was cut back by 4 bases and J by 11 bases. As DNA, the CDR3 is TGCAGCGTTGTGGCGGACAGGTCGTATTACACCTTC. It specifies CSVVADRSYYTF.